These 28 T cell receptor beta chains were sequenced from one sample in a study of OX40 agonist ivuxolimab in advanced cancers. Receptor amplification or capture employed the immunoSEQ multiplex PCR assay. As stored in TCRdb, this immuneACCESS dataset retains in-frame rearrangements with V and J assigned. A fraction of the clones does not appear; measured against another copy, unresolved V genes explain less than half of the discrepancy, and the remainder lacks a known reason. The sample records more than 80,000 clones, more than 80% of which are singletons. Around 1.5% of the sample goes to the ten largest clones. Sequences were derived from CD4+ or CD8+ T cells sorted from blood, sampled in a trial of the OX40 agonist ivuxolimab. The receptor set was obtained from an adult with an advanced solid tumor such as melanoma, head and neck, liver or kidney cancer.

The V call is TRBV7-2, the J call TRBJ1-5, with D perhaps matching TRBD1 (6 bases). The V end lost 9 bases, the J end lost 7 bases, and 16 bases lay between the germline ends. The germline gives CDR1 SGHTA, CDR2 FQGNSA. The CDR3 spans 13 residues. In DNA, the CDR3 is TGTGCCAGTTCTCAGGGGCGAGGCCAGCCCCAGCATTTT. Translating gives CASSQGRGQPQHF.

The chain has TRBV6-6 and TRBJ1-2; D remains unclear. CDR3 length: 15 amino acids. Germline V gives CDR1 MNHNY, CDR2 SVGAGI (reference sequence). V lost 6 bases and J lost 7, with 21 bases in between. DNA of the CDR3: TGTGCCAGCAGCCGACAAACGGCCGGAGGTGGTGGCTACACCTTC. Its protein product is CASSRQTAGGGGYTF.

The chain is built from TRBV6-5 and TRBJ2-1; D perhaps matches TRBD2 (6 bases). Germline CDR1 is MNHEY and CDR2 is SVGAGI. This CDR3 spans 14 amino acids. With 1 base removed from V and 8 bases from J, the gap between germline ends came to 12 bases. CDR3 sequence reads: CASSYLRDRDEQFF. The CDR3 DNA sequence: TGTGCCAGCAGTTACTTGCGGGATAGGGATGAGCAGTTCTTC.

Written as DNA, the CDR3 is TGTGCCAGCAGCGTTGGCCTCTCTCCTAGGGGGTTCTATGGCTACACCTTC. This codes for CASSVGLSPRGFYGYTF. The chain couples TRBV9 to TRBJ1-2, with D possibly matching TRBD1 (6 bases). V shed 2 bases and J shed 4 bases, with 21 bases lying between them. The length of the CDR3 is 17 residues. CDR1 and CDR2 (germline): SGDLS, YYNGEE.

This clone was seen a handful of times. This chain uses TRBV27 with TRBJ1-2; perhaps TRBD1 as D (6 bases). Germline V CDR1 and CDR2: MNHEY, SMNVEV (reference sequence). CDR3 size: 15 residues. Trimming shortened V by 4 bases and J by 2 bases, and 14 bases separated the two germline ends. CDR3 DNA: TGTGCCAGCAGTTCGCGGGGGGCGGACAACTATGGCTACACCTTC. Encoded protein: CASSSRGADNYGYTF.

The chain recombines TRBV2 with TRBJ1-2, with TRBD1 as a possible D gene (6 bases). Trimming shortened V by 4 bases and J by 5 bases, and 8 bases separated the two germline ends. The CDR3 loop spans 12 amino acids. CDR1 and CDR2 (germline): SNHLY, FYNNEI. CDR3 bases: TGTGCCAGCAGTGGACAGGTTTATGGCTACACCTTC. Its translation is CASSGQVYGYTF.

The genes are TRBV7-6 and TRBJ2-3; TRBD2 aligns across 7 bases. The germline CDR1 and CDR2 sequences are SGHVS and FNYEAQ. The CDR3 totals 16 residues. V was clipped by 5 bases and J by 1 base; unmatched bases: 9. The CDR3, as DNA: TGTGCCAGCAGCCGAGGGGCGGGACTACGCACAGATACGCAGTATTTT. As protein: CASSRGAGLRTDTQYF.

This sequence joins TRBV28 and TRBJ1-1, with TRBD1 as a possible D gene (5 bases). V lost 6 bases, J lost 3 bases, and 14 bases lay in between. Germline V CDR1 and CDR2: MDHEN, SYDVKM. The CDR3 extends over 14 amino acids. CDR3 loop: CASRNPGRDTEAFF. DNA of the CDR3: TGTGCCAGCAGGAACCCGGGACGGGACACTGAAGCTTTCTTT.

The V and J genes are TRBV5-6 and TRBJ1-5; tentative D call: TRBD1 (5 bases). The CDR3 extends over 16 amino acids. Germline V gene sequence: CDR1 SGHDT, CDR2 YYEEEE. V lost 4 bases and J lost 0, with 14 bases in between. The CDR3 sequence: CASSTSGVNSNQPQHF. DNA for the CDR3: TGTGCCAGCAGCACTTCGGGGGTGAATAGCAATCAGCCCCAGCATTTT.

The genes are TRBV7-9 and TRBJ2-7, with TRBD1 identical over 10 bases. Germline CDR1 SEHNR, CDR2 FQNEAQ (reference sequence). With 5 bases clipped from V and 2 bases from J, the junction kept 6 bases outside the gene matches. The CDR3 is 15 amino acids. The CDR3 DNA follows: TGTGCCAGCAGCATCAGACAGGGGGCCCCCTACGAGCAGTACTTC. This encodes CASSIRQGAPYEQYF.

The gene calls are TRBV30 and TRBJ2-1, with a tentative D call TRBD2 (5 bases). This CDR3 contains 12 residues. V lost 0 bases to trimming and J lost 9 bases, with 9 bases between them. Germline V CDR1 and CDR2: GTSNPN, SVGIG (reference sequence). The CDR3, as DNA: TGTGCCTGGAGTGTTCGGAGCGGTGAGCAGTTCTTC. Translating gives CAWSVRSGEQFF.

The chain uses TRBV18 and TRBJ2-3; D is perhaps TRBD2 (6 bases). Germline values: CDR1 KGHSH, CDR2 LQKENI. V was trimmed by 0 bases and J by 6 bases, leaving 10 bases between them. The CDR3 extends over 14 amino acids. The CDR3 here is CASSPPPGTDTQYF. Written as DNA, the CDR3 is TGTGCCAGCTCACCACCCCCAGGGACTGATACGCAGTATTTT.

The chain uses TRBV7-2 and TRBJ2-7; D is possibly TRBD2 (6 bases). The CDR3 has 13 residues. The ends were cut back, 2 bases at V and 3 bases at J, with 8 bases in the middle. Germline values: CDR1 SGHTA, CDR2 FQGNSA. The CDR3 DNA reads as TGTGCCAGCAGCTTACCCGGGAGCTACGAGCAGTACTTC. Translation gives CASSLPGSYEQYF.

The J gene is TRBJ2-5, the V gene TRBV19; tentatively, D is TRBD2 (5 bases). The V gene lost 4 bases and the J gene lost 5 bases, with 11 bases spanning the gap. CDR1 and CDR2 (germline): LNHDA, SQIVND (reference sequence). This CDR3 is 13 amino acids long. The CDR3 loop reads CASSTGLVETQYF. The CDR3 region has the DNA TGTGCCAGTAGTACCGGACTCGTGGAGACCCAGTACTTC.

This clone was seen only once. This chain joins TRBV2 and TRBJ2-1; D ambiguous. With 0 bases removed from V and 9 bases from J, the gap between germline ends came to 12 bases. This CDR3 has 14 amino acids. Germline CDR1 reads SNHLY; CDR2 reads FYNNEI. The CDR3 protein is CASSEAIRSGEQFF. In DNA form, the CDR3 reads TGTGCCAGCAGTGAAGCCATTAGGTCCGGTGAGCAGTTCTTC.

The CDR3 loop is CASSATGGEGTQYF. The CDR3 DNA sequence: TGTGCCAGCAGCGCAACAGGGGGCGAGGGGACCCAGTACTTC. The V gene is TRBV7-2, the J gene TRBJ2-5; 9 positions agree with TRBD1. CDR1 and CDR2 from the germline V gene are SGHTA and FQGNSA. This CDR3 spans 14 amino acids. The V gene end was trimmed by 5 bases and the J gene end by 7 bases; junction bases not matched to a gene: 8.

J is TRBJ2-1 and V is TRBV15; D call uncertain. Trimming removed 5 bases from V and 5 bases from J, with 7 bases in between. This CDR3 has 12 amino acids. Germline CDR1 and CDR2: LNHNV and YYDKDF (reference sequence). In DNA, the CDR3 is TGTGCCACCAGCTACTTAGACAATGAGCAGTTCTTC. Translating gives CATSYLDNEQFF.

The chain carries TRBV5-4 and TRBJ2-1; D is uncertain. Germline V gene sequence: CDR1 SGHNT, CDR2 YYREEE (reference sequence). CDR3 length: 13 amino acids. V was shortened by 2 bases and J by 6 bases, with 9 bases between the two germline ends. In DNA, the CDR3 is TGTGCCAGCAGCTTTATTAGTAGCAATGAGCAGTTCTTC. Translation: CASSFISSNEQFF.

The rearrangement uses TRBV9 and TRBJ2-2; tentatively, D is TRBD2 (5 bases). Germline-derived CDR1 and CDR2 are SGDLS and YYNGEE. Trimming pared 0 bases from V and 3 bases from J, leaving 9 bases between. CDR3 length equals 15 residues. The CDR3 spells CASSVGLADTGELFF. The CDR3 DNA is TGTGCCAGCAGCGTAGGCCTAGCAGACACCGGGGAGCTGTTTTTT.

The rearrangement links TRBV28 to TRBJ2-3; D might be TRBD2 (5 bases). V lost 6 bases and J lost 8, with 15 bases in between. This CDR3 contains 13 residues. The V gene's germline CDR1 is MDHEN and CDR2 SYDVKM. The CDR3, as DNA: TGTGCCAGCAGAGTCAAATTGAGGGCTACGCAGTATTTT. As protein: CASRVKLRATQYF.

This clone has only one observation. The V gene is TRBV11-2, the J gene TRBJ2-3; no reliable D call. Looked up from germline, CDR1 is SGHAT and CDR2 is FQNNGV. This CDR3 has 15 amino acids. V was cut by 0 bases and J by 2 bases, with 9 bases left in between. This chain's CDR3 is CASSLDATVTDTQYF. DNA for the CDR3: TGTGCCAGCAGCTTAGATGCGACGGTCACAGATACGCAGTATTTT.

The V and J genes are TRBV2 and TRBJ2-1; tentatively, D is TRBD2 (5 bases). The germline V and J ends were trimmed by 4 bases and 5 bases, with 12 bases remaining between them. CDR1 and CDR2 (germline): SNHLY, FYNNEI. This CDR3 is built from 14 residues. CDR3 nucleotide sequence: TGTGCCAGCAGTGTCGACGGGAACAACAATGAGCAGTTCTTC. Translation gives CASSVDGNNNEQFF.

The rearrangement links TRBV28 to TRBJ2-7; either TRBD1 or TRBD2 may fit D (5 bases each). This CDR3 contains 12 residues. V shed 6 bases and J shed 2 bases, with 8 bases lying between them. Germline V gene lookup returns CDR1 MDHEN and CDR2 SYDVKM. The CDR3 here is CASSPGPYEQYF. The CDR3 nucleotides read TGTGCCAGCAGCCCGGGGCCCTACGAGCAGTACTTC.

The V gene is TRBV7-9, the J gene TRBJ2-1, with 7 bases lining up with TRBD1. The length of the CDR3 is 16 residues. V trimming: 2 bases; J trimming: 6 bases; junction bases outside the gene matches: 10. The germline V gene encodes CDR1 SEHNR and CDR2 FQNEAQ (reference sequence). CDR3 residues: CASSLNLGQVSNEQFF. CDR3 coding DNA: TGTGCCAGCAGCTTAAATTTAGGACAGGTGTCCAATGAGCAGTTCTTC.

The chain has TRBV5-6 and TRBJ2-1; a weak D match, TRBD1 (5 bases). The V and J ends lost 2 bases and 3 bases respectively, with 12 bases between them. The CDR3 contains 15 residues. CDR1 and CDR2 (germline): SGHDT, YYEEEE. Here the CDR3 DNA reads TGTGCCAGCAGCTTTCTCGGGCAGGGCTACAATGAGCAGTTCTTC. Translation: CASSFLGQGYNEQFF.

This chain connects TRBV28 to TRBJ1-3; the D is unclear. Trimming pared 3 bases from V and 5 bases from J, leaving 14 bases between. CDR1 is MDHEN and CDR2 is SYDVKM in the germline V gene. The CDR3 sequence is 15 residues long. The CDR3 coding sequence is TGTGCCAGCAGTTTCCCCACGACGGTACGAAACACCATATATTTT. This sequence encodes CASSFPTTVRNTIYF.

This sequence joins TRBV29-1 and TRBJ2-7, with a tentative D call TRBD1 (6 bases). This CDR3 region has 15 residues. Trimming cost V 1 base and J 4 bases, with 17 bases left between them. The germline CDR1 and CDR2 sequences are SQVTM and ANQGSEA. The CDR3 loop is CSVEAPQGPPYEQYF. The CDR3 region has the DNA TGCAGCGTTGAAGCCCCCCAGGGGCCACCTTACGAGCAGTACTTC.

The chain employs TRBV2 and TRBJ2-1, with 7 bases aligning to TRBD1. Germline lookup yields CDR1 SNHLY and CDR2 FYNNEI. The ends lost 8 bases at V and 0 bases at J; junction bases unmatched: 4. CDR3 size: 14 residues. In DNA, the CDR3 is TGTGCCAGCGGGGACAGTCTCTCCTACAATGAGCAGTTCTTC. Encoded protein: CASGDSLSYNEQFF.